The 25 T cell receptor beta chains below come from one sample, sequenced in a study of blood T cell repertoires in COVID-19. Some clones are missing from TCRdb's copy, which holds only in-frame ones; the method was immunoSEQ multiplex PCR. The table lists a few hundred thousand clones, 84% of them singletons. The sample was PBMCs or T cells enriched from blood (not recorded which). Receptors were obtained from a woman between 35 and 50 years old who had recovered from COVID-19.

The V call is TRBV6-5, the J call TRBJ1-5; TRBD1 matches at 7 bases. The germline CDR1 and CDR2 sequences are MNHEY and SVGAGI. The length of the CDR3 is 15 residues. The V and J ends lost 6 bases and 2 bases, in that order; junction bases with no gene match: 7. DNA for the CDR3: TGTGCCAGCAGGTATACAGGGGAACGCAATCAGCCCCAGCATTTT. Translating gives CASRYTGERNQPQHF.

This chain joins TRBV7-7 and TRBJ2-7, with no clear D. This CDR3 contains 12 residues. V dropped 5 bases and J dropped 2 bases, with 7 bases sitting between them. Germline CDR1 is SSHAT and CDR2 is FNYEAQ (reference sequence). Written as DNA, the CDR3 is TGTGCCAGCAGCCTTAACACCTACGAGCAGTACGTC. This sequence encodes CASSLNTYEQYV.

The DNA of the CDR3 is TGTGCCAGACCGGGGGGCTCCGAAGCTTTCTTT. Encoded protein: CARPGGSEAFF. V is TRBV2 and J is TRBJ1-1; D is perhaps TRBD1 (6 bases). The CDR3 has 11 residues. Trimming left V 9 bases short and J 8 bases short, with 13 bases between. From germline, CDR1 is SNHLY and CDR2 FYNNEI.

The CDR3 DNA sequence: TGTGCCAGCAGGGGGGAGTTAACAGGGATTGAAGCTTTCTTT. Its protein product is CASRGELTGIEAFF. J is TRBJ1-1 and V is TRBV6-5; D is possibly TRBD1 (6 bases). The germline V and J ends were trimmed by 6 bases and 7 bases, with 18 bases remaining between them. This CDR3 is built from 14 residues. Per germline, CDR1 MNHEY and CDR2 SVGAGI.

The rearrangement links TRBV27 to TRBJ2-1; 9 bases line up with TRBD2. Unmatched junction bases numbered 11, after V lost 4 bases and J lost 7 bases. The CDR3 is 16 amino acids. In germline, CDR1 is MNHEY, CDR2 SMNVEV (reference sequence). This CDR3 reads CASSSQGSGRSNEQFF. CDR3 sequence (DNA): TGTGCCAGCAGTTCCCAGGGTAGCGGGAGAAGTAATGAGCAGTTCTTC.

The chain is built from TRBV18 and TRBJ2-1; D perhaps matches TRBD1 (6 bases). The germline CDR1 and CDR2 sequences are KGHSH and LQKENI. Trimming stripped 4 bases from V and 0 bases from J, with 10 bases between. This CDR3 has 15 residues. The DNA for the CDR3 is TGTGCCAGCTCACGGCGGACAGTCTCCTACAATGAGCAGTTCTTC. Translating gives CASSRRTVSYNEQFF.

The chain has TRBV1 and TRBJ1-1; the table's D gene call, TRBD1, was not cross checked with the DNA. TRBV1 is noted as a pseudogene. This CDR3 is 10 amino acids long. Here the CDR3 DNA reads TGCTTCCCGGACAGGACTGAAGCTTTCTTT. It yields the protein CFPDRTEAFF.

The chain uses TRBV19 and TRBJ2-3, with a tentative D call TRBD2 (6 bases). CDR3 length equals 13 residues. CDR1 and CDR2 from the germline V gene are LNHDA and SQIVND (reference sequence). The V end lost 8 bases, the J end lost 6 bases, and 15 bases lay between the germline ends. The CDR3 region is CASRSTSSDTQYF. DNA of the CDR3: TGTGCCAGTCGAAGTACTAGCAGTGATACGCAGTATTTT.

The chain carries TRBV7-9 and TRBJ1-4; D is unresolved. The ends were cut back, 4 bases at V and 6 bases at J, with 6 bases in the middle. Looked up from germline, CDR1 is SEHNR and CDR2 is FQNEAQ (reference sequence). The CDR3 is made up of 12 amino acids. The CDR3 region has the DNA TGTGCCAGCAGCTCCTCGTATGAAAAACTGTTTTTT. Translated: CASSSSYEKLFF.

V usage is TRBV7-8 and J usage is TRBJ2-3, with 10 bases matching TRBD2. Germline values: CDR1 SGHVS, CDR2 FQNEAQ. The CDR3 spans 15 residues. The V and J ends lost 1 base and 10 bases, in that order; junction bases with no gene match: 8. CDR3 region: CASSLVRLAGVAQYF. In nucleotides, the CDR3 is TGTGCCAGCAGCTTAGTACGTCTAGCGGGAGTGGCGCAGTATTTT.

The chain couples TRBV2 to TRBJ2-2; D is possibly TRBD1 (6 bases). This CDR3 has 15 amino acids. Germline values: CDR1 SNHLY, CDR2 FYNNEI. The V gene lost 4 bases and the J gene lost 0 bases, with 9 bases spanning the gap. CDR3 residues: CASSVRGSNTGELFF. In DNA, the CDR3 is TGTGCCAGCAGTGTGAGGGGGTCGAACACCGGGGAGCTGTTTTTT.

V and J are TRBV30 and TRBJ2-2; D unresolved. V was pared by 3 bases and J by 6 bases, with 11 bases between. CDR3 size: 13 residues. Germline loops: CDR1 GTSNPN, CDR2 SVGIG (reference sequence). The CDR3 protein is CAWSPSWSGELFF. The CDR3 DNA reads as TGTGCCTGGAGCCCAAGCTGGTCCGGGGAGCTGTTTTTT.

The rearrangement links TRBV29-1 to TRBJ2-1; TRBD2 aligns across 9 bases. CDR1 is SQVTM, CDR2 ANQGSEA, per germline. The CDR3 totals 11 residues. Trimming removed 4 bases from V and 13 bases from J; junction bases left unmatched: 5. The CDR3 spells CSVGASGDQFF. CDR3 DNA: TGCAGCGTTGGGGCTAGCGGGGATCAGTTCTTC.

The V gene is TRBV3-1 (or the pseudogene TRBV3-2), the J gene TRBJ2-7; D call uncertain. Deletions cut 3 bases from V and 2 bases from J, with 11 bases between. The CDR3 totals 14 residues. Per the germline V gene, CDR1 is LGHDT and CDR2 is YNNKEL (reference sequence). CDR3: CASSQRSLTYEQYF. The DNA for the CDR3 is TGTGCCAGCAGCCAGAGATCCTTAACCTACGAGCAGTACTTC.

This clone appeared a few times. The V call is TRBV18, the J call TRBJ2-2; 12 nucleotides agree with TRBD2. CDR1 is KGHSH and CDR2 is LQKENI in the germline V gene. The CDR3 sequence is 16 residues long. The V segment lost 3 bases and the J segment 2 bases; nucleotides outside the gene matches: 1. The CDR3 DNA sequence: TGTGCCAGCTCACCGGGACTAGCGGGTAACACCGGGGAGCTGTTTTTT. Protein product: CASSPGLAGNTGELFF.

The CDR3 sequence is CASSFQGARGTDTQYF. For the CDR3, the DNA is TGCGCCAGCAGCTTTCAGGGGGCGCGCGGTACAGATACGCAGTATTTT. The chain joins TRBV5-1 to TRBJ2-3; 8 nucleotides agree with TRBD1. The length of the CDR3 is 16 residues. J lost 3 bases, V lost 2 bases, and 8 bases had no gene match. The germline V gene encodes CDR1 SGHRS and CDR2 YFSETQ.

This clone occurred once. The chain combines TRBV19 with TRBJ1-6, with D maybe TRBD1 (6 bases). Trimming removed 4 bases at V and 3 bases at J, with 16 bases between. This CDR3 has 17 residues. The germline V gene has CDR1 LNHDA and CDR2 SQIVND (reference sequence). CDR3 loop: CASSTSRTAGYNSPLHF. For the CDR3, the DNA is TGTGCCAGTAGTACTTCCCGGACAGCTGGCTATAATTCACCCCTCCACTTT.

The chain employs TRBV28 and TRBJ1-5, with unresolved D. Trimming stripped 8 bases from V and 0 bases from J, with 11 bases between. This CDR3 contains 14 residues. The germline CDR1 and CDR2 sequences are MDHEN and SYDVKM. CDR3 sequence (DNA): TGTGCCAGCTTAGCCCCATATAGCAATCAGCCCCAGCATTTT. Residues: CASLAPYSNQPQHF.

V is TRBV19 and J is TRBJ2-1, with a possible D match to TRBD1 (6 bases). The CDR3 spans 13 residues. Trimming stripped 7 bases from V and 7 bases from J, with 14 bases between. The germline CDR1 and CDR2 sequences are LNHDA and SQIVND (reference sequence). The CDR3 sequence is CASTPDSWNEQFF. CDR3 in DNA: TGTGCCAGTACTCCGGACAGCTGGAATGAGCAGTTCTTC.

The chain has TRBV9 and TRBJ2-1; 8 nucleotides line up with TRBD2. This CDR3 is 19 amino acids long. Germline loops: CDR1 SGDLS, CDR2 YYNGEE. The V segment lost 3 bases and the J segment 6 bases; nucleotides outside the gene matches: 20. CDR3 amino acids: CASSAKTGEAGVGVNEQFF. The CDR3 DNA is TGTGCCAGCAGCGCAAAGACCGGTGAAGCGGGAGTCGGGGTCAATGAGCAGTTCTTC.

This chain connects TRBV3-1 (or the pseudogene TRBV3-2) to TRBJ1-5, with D possibly matching TRBD1 (6 bases). The CDR3 is 19 amino acids. Per the germline V gene, CDR1 is LGHDT and CDR2 is YNNKEL (reference sequence). V shed 1 base and J shed 3 bases, with 22 bases lying between them. The DNA for the CDR3 is TGTGCCAGCAGCCAAGGCAGCAGGGGTCCTGAGGCAATCAATCAGCCCCAGCATTTT. Translated: CASSQGSRGPEAINQPQHF.

This clone was observed a few times. The rearrangement links TRBV3-1 (or the pseudogene TRBV3-2) to TRBJ2-2, with D maybe TRBD2 (5 bases). The length of the CDR3 is 15 residues. Between the trimmed V and J ends, which lost 1 base and 7 bases, there was a span of 13 bases. Looked up from germline, CDR1 is LGHDT and CDR2 is YNNKEL (reference sequence). DNA for the CDR3: TGTGCCAGCAGCCAAGGATCTAGGAGGAGCGGGGAGCTGTTTTTT. Protein sequence: CASSQGSRRSGELFF.

This clone occurred a few times. The CDR3 DNA sequence: TGTGCCAGCAGCCGCAGGGGGTCGGAGACCCAGTACTTC. It yields the protein CASSRRGSETQYF. The gene calls are TRBV7-9 and TRBJ2-5, with 7 bases matching TRBD1. The CDR3 runs to 13 residues. After removal of 5 bases from V and 5 bases from J, the junction contained 5 bases not matched to a gene. CDR1 and CDR2 from the germline V gene are SEHNR and FQNEAQ (reference sequence). The entire variable domain, with the rest obtained from reference TRBV7-9 and TRBJ2-5, is as follows: DTGVSQNPRHKITKRGQNVTFRCDPISEHNRLYWYRQTLGQGPEFLTYFQNEAQLEKSRLLSDRFSAERPKGSFSTLEIQRTEQGDSAMYLCASSRRGSETQYFGPGTRLLVL.

The CDR3 spells CASSRMAGFTDTQYF. DNA of the CDR3: TGTGCCAGCAGCCGGATGGCAGGATTCACAGATACGCAGTATTTT. The chain recombines TRBV3-1 (or the pseudogene TRBV3-2) with TRBJ2-3; D not resolved. Looked up from germline, CDR1 is LGHDT and CDR2 is YNNKEL (reference sequence). The V gene lost 4 bases and the J gene lost 2 bases, with 13 bases spanning the gap. The CDR3 sequence is 15 residues long.

The chain recombines TRBV3-1 (or the pseudogene TRBV3-2) with TRBJ1-6; TRBD1 matches 10 bases. Germline V gene data show CDR1 as LGHDT and CDR2 as YNNKEL (reference sequence). After removal of 4 bases from V and 8 bases from J, the junction contained 2 bases not matched to a gene. The CDR3 spans 14 residues. The DNA for the CDR3 is TGTGCCAGCAGCCCGACAGGGGGCGATTCACCCCTCCACTTT. Translation: CASSPTGGDSPLHF.